Presented here are 29 T cell receptor beta chains from one specimen sequenced in a study of blood T cell repertoires in COVID-19. The data were produced by immunoSEQ multiplex PCR, yet TCRdb's version contains in-frame clones alone and is incomplete. The table shows 250,000 to 350,000 clones, with 85% occurring only once. The sequencing input was PBMCs or T cells enriched from blood (not recorded which). The receptors derive from a woman between 50 and 59 years old who had recovered from COVID-19.

This chain connects TRBV7-6 to TRBJ1-4; D call uncertain. Germline V gives CDR1 SGHVS, CDR2 FNYEAQ. The CDR3 totals 13 residues. The germline V and J ends were trimmed by 1 base and 8 bases, with 8 bases remaining between them. The CDR3 sequence is CASSLVVREKLFF. The CDR3 DNA is TGTGCCAGCAGCTTAGTGGTTCGGGAAAAACTGTTTTTT.

The chain couples TRBV7-9 to TRBJ1-3, with a weak D call TRBD1 (6 bases). Germline V gives CDR1 SEHNR, CDR2 FQNEAQ (reference sequence). Trimming removed 3 bases from V and 2 bases from J, with 11 bases in between. This CDR3 comprises 15 residues. CDR3 sequence (DNA): TGTGCCAGCAGCTTCAGCCAGGGGCCTGGAAACACCATATATTTT. It yields the protein CASSFSQGPGNTIYF.

The chain couples TRBV7-2 to TRBJ2-7, with TRBD1 as a possible D gene (6 bases). V dropped 2 bases and J dropped 3 bases, with 11 bases sitting between them. Germline V gene lookup returns CDR1 SGHTA and CDR2 FQGNSA. The CDR3 sequence is 14 residues long. The CDR3 region has the DNA TGTGCCAGCAGCTTAATCAGGGGAAACTACGAGCAGTACTTC. This encodes CASSLIRGNYEQYF.

This chain joins TRBV5-6 and TRBJ1-1, with a possible D match to TRBD1 (5 bases). The CDR3 has 13 residues. Trimming took 4 bases from V and 1 from J, leaving 8 bases between them. Looked up from germline, CDR1 is SGHDT and CDR2 is YYEEEE. The CDR3 sequence is CASSGGRNTEAFF. The CDR3 DNA reads as TGTGCCAGCAGCGGGGGGAGGAACACTGAAGCTTTCTTT.

The genes are TRBV29-1 and TRBJ1-1; D might be TRBD1 (6 bases). Trimming took 2 bases from V and 1 from J, leaving 8 bases between them. The CDR3 length is 13 residues. Germline V gene sequence: CDR1 SQVTM, CDR2 ANQGSEA. For the CDR3, the DNA is TGCAGCGTTGAAAAACAGGGGAACACTGAAGCTTTCTTT. This codes for CSVEKQGNTEAFF. The full variable domain, its missing parts supplied by reference TRBV29-1 and TRBJ1-1, is SAVISQKPSRDICQRGTSLTIQCQVDSQVTMMFWYRQQPGQSLTLIATANQGSEATYESGFVIDKFPISRPNLTFSTLTVSNMSPEDSSIYLCSVEKQGNTEAFFGQGTRLTVV.

This chain joins TRBV7-2 and TRBJ2-3; tentatively, D is TRBD1 (5 bases). The CDR3 has 15 amino acids. CDR1 SGHTA and CDR2 FQGNSA come from the germline V gene. Between the trimmed V and J ends, which lost 1 base and 7 bases, there was a span of 15 bases. The CDR3 DNA is TGTGCCAGCAGCTTAGGCCAGGGTTCCCTGAATACGCAGTATTTT. Its protein product is CASSLGQGSLNTQYF.

The V call is TRBV28, the J call TRBJ1-2, with D uncertain. Trimming took 5 bases from V and 8 from J, leaving 18 bases between them. CDR3 size: 14 residues. The germline CDR1 and CDR2 sequences are MDHEN and SYDVKM. The CDR3 DNA follows: TGTGCCAGCAGTCCTCCGACTGGGGAGAAGGGCTACACCTTC. As protein: CASSPPTGEKGYTF.

V gene TRBV4-3 combines with J gene TRBJ1-4; 10 bases map to TRBD1. The V gene end was trimmed by 0 bases and the J gene end by 8 bases; junction bases not matched to a gene: 15. CDR1 is LGHNA, CDR2 YSLEER, per germline. The CDR3 contains 19 residues. In DNA, the CDR3 is TGCGCCAGCAGCCAAGATCTGGACAGGGGGGAATCGGTTCGGGAAAAACTGTTTTTT. Amino acid sequence: CASSQDLDRGESVREKLFF.

The rearrangement joins TRBV9 to TRBJ1-1; perhaps TRBD1 as D (5 bases). Germline loops: CDR1 SGDLS, CDR2 YYNGEE. V lost 0 bases, J lost 5 bases, and 11 bases lay in between. CDR3 length: 14 amino acids. The CDR3 protein is CASSVERGNTEAFF. In DNA form, the CDR3 reads TGTGCCAGCAGCGTAGAAAGGGGAAATACTGAAGCTTTCTTT. The variable domain in full, with the rest retrieved from reference TRBV9 and TRBJ1-1, is DSGVTQTPKHLITATGQRVTLRCSPRSGDLSVYWYQQSLDQGLQFLIQYYNGEERAKGNILERFSAQQFPDLHSELNLSSLELGDSALYFCASSVERGNTEAFFGQGTRLTVV.

The V gene is TRBV28, the J gene TRBJ2-5; a possible D gene is TRBD2 (6 bases). The V gene lost 4 bases and the J gene lost 0 bases, with 12 bases spanning the gap. Germline values: CDR1 MDHEN, CDR2 SYDVKM. The CDR3 contains 15 residues. The CDR3: CASSSLASNQETQYF. CDR3 DNA: TGTGCCAGCAGTTCACTAGCCTCTAACCAAGAGACCCAGTACTTC.

This sequence joins TRBV6-5 and TRBJ2-6; TRBD2 might be the D (6 bases). Germline lookup yields CDR1 MNHEY and CDR2 SVGAGI. This CDR3 region has 15 residues. The ends were cut back, 6 bases at V and 0 bases at J, with 9 bases in the middle. In DNA form, the CDR3 reads TGTGCCAGCAGACGGGGGTTCTCTGGGGCCAACGTCCTGACTTTC. Its translation is CASRRGFSGANVLTF.

The chain joins TRBV27 to TRBJ1-1, with a tentative D call TRBD1 (5 bases). Germline-derived CDR1 and CDR2 are MNHEY and SMNVEV (reference sequence). V was shortened by 6 bases and J by 1 base, with 9 bases between the two germline ends. The length of the CDR3 is 13 residues. The CDR3 protein is CASRGVGNTEAFF. DNA of the CDR3: TGTGCCAGCAGAGGGGTGGGGAACACTGAAGCTTTCTTT.

The J gene is TRBJ2-7, the V gene TRBV4-1; a weak D match, TRBD1 (5 bases). V gave up 4 bases and J gave up 3 bases, with 10 bases separating them. The CDR3 spans 13 residues. The germline V gene has CDR1 MGHRA and CDR2 YSYEKL. CDR3 residues: CASSRGAFYEQYF. CDR3 DNA sequence: TGCGCCAGCAGCCGGGGCGCTTTCTACGAGCAGTACTTC.

The V call is TRBV27, the J call TRBJ2-7; 9 bases are a match to TRBD1. This CDR3 contains 15 residues. Germline V gene lookup returns CDR1 MNHEY and CDR2 SMNVEV (reference sequence). J lost 1 base, V lost 2 bases, and 3 bases had no gene match. CDR3 sequence (DNA): TGTGCCAGCAGTTTAATCGGGACAGGGTCCTACGAGCAGTACTTC. It yields the protein CASSLIGTGSYEQYF.

The count of this clone is one. The V gene is TRBV19, the J gene TRBJ1-4; unclear D gene. CDR3 size: 15 residues. The germline V gene encodes CDR1 LNHDA and CDR2 SQIVND (reference sequence). The V end was cut by 5 bases, the J end by 0 bases, with 10 bases between. CDR3 in amino acids: CASSSQVATNEKLFF. Here the CDR3 DNA reads TGTGCCAGTAGTTCTCAGGTCGCAACTAATGAAAAACTGTTTTTT.

This chain links TRBV5-1 with TRBJ2-3, with D possibly matching TRBD1 (6 bases). Germline loops: CDR1 SGHRS, CDR2 YFSETQ. This CDR3 comprises 13 residues. V lost 7 bases and J 6 bases, leaving 15 bases between the germline ends. CDR3 nucleotides: TGCGCCAGCTCCGGACAGACCGGGGATACGCAGTATTTT. It encodes CASSGQTGDTQYF.

This clone came up a few times. The chain links TRBV6-1 to TRBJ1-3; D is perhaps TRBD1 (5 bases). Trimming left V 2 bases short and J 0 bases short, with 14 bases between. The CDR3 extends over 17 amino acids. Germline CDR1 and CDR2: MNHNS and SASEGT. As DNA, the CDR3 is TGTGCCAGCAGTGAATCCCCAGGGAGGGCCTCTGGAAACACCATATATTTT. Translated, it gives CASSESPGRASGNTIYF.

This chain uses TRBV19 with TRBJ1-4, with 8 nucleotides matching TRBD1. Germline V gene lookup returns CDR1 LNHDA and CDR2 SQIVND (reference sequence). The CDR3 extends over 13 amino acids. V shed 9 bases, J shed 8 bases, and the junction held 8 bases outside the gene matches. CDR3 sequence reads: CASSDRGQEKLFF. In nucleotides, the CDR3 is TGTGCCAGCTCCGACAGGGGACAGGAAAAACTGTTTTTT. The whole variable domain, filled in from reference TRBV19 and TRBJ1-4, reads DGGITQSPKYLFRKEGQNVTLSCEQNLNHDAMYWYRQDPGQGLRLIYYSQIVNDFQKGDIAEGYSVSREKKESFPLTVTSAQKNPTAFYLCASSDRGQEKLFFGSGTQLSVL.

The chain is built from TRBV9 and TRBJ2-5, with D possibly being TRBD2 (7 bases). Germline V CDR1 and CDR2: SGDLS, YYNGEE. The length of the CDR3 is 20 residues. V lost 0 bases and J lost 5, with 29 bases in between. The CDR3 DNA reads as TGTGCCAGCAGCGTAGAAAGGGGGAGGACTAGATTGTGCAAAGGGGAGACCCAGTACTTC. It specifies CASSVERGRTRLCKGETQYF.

The CDR3 bases are TGCGCCAGCAGCCATCAAGGAGGCGGCACTGAAGCTTTCTTT. The encoded protein is CASSHQGGGTEAFF. V is TRBV5-1 and J is TRBJ1-1; D unresolved. With 4 bases removed from V and 4 bases from J, the gap between germline ends came to 14 bases. Germline values: CDR1 SGHRS, CDR2 YFSETQ. The CDR3 is 14 amino acids.

This chain joins TRBV19 and TRBJ1-5; D perhaps matches TRBD1 (6 bases). Germline V gives CDR1 LNHDA, CDR2 SQIVND (reference sequence). The CDR3 consists of 14 residues. Trimming removed 3 bases from V and 4 bases from J, with 10 bases in between. The CDR3 here is CASSMGALNQPQHF. The DNA of the CDR3 is TGTGCCAGTAGTATGGGGGCCCTTAATCAGCCCCAGCATTTT.

The V gene is TRBV27, the J gene TRBJ1-2; tentatively, D is TRBD1 (6 bases). CDR3 length: 12 residues. Germline V gives CDR1 MNHEY, CDR2 SMNVEV (reference sequence). The germline V and J ends were trimmed by 5 bases and 4 bases, with 8 bases remaining between them. The CDR3 DNA reads TGTGCCAGCAGTCAACAGGGCTATGGCTACACCTTC. Translation gives CASSQQGYGYTF.

CDR3 amino acids: CASSLAARVIDEQYF. The CDR3, as DNA: TGTGCCAGCAGCTTAGCCGCCAGGGTGATCGACGAGCAGTACTTC. V usage is TRBV7-6 and J usage is TRBJ2-7, with D possibly matching TRBD1 (5 bases). Germline V gives CDR1 SGHVS, CDR2 FNYEAQ. V shed 0 bases and J shed 5 bases, with 14 bases lying between them. There are 15 residues in the CDR3.

This chain connects TRBV27 to TRBJ1-6; D is ambiguous. V was cut by 5 bases and J by 8 bases, with 16 bases left in between. The CDR3 extends over 15 amino acids. CDR1 MNHEY and CDR2 SMNVEV come from the germline V gene (reference sequence). The CDR3 loop is CASSRIDGMYSPLHF. CDR3 DNA sequence: TGTGCCAGCAGTCGGATTGACGGGATGTATTCACCCCTCCACTTT.

The genes are TRBV27 and TRBJ1-2; D is unclear. Looked up from germline, CDR1 is MNHEY and CDR2 is SMNVEV (reference sequence). V dropped 2 bases and J dropped 6 bases, with 10 bases sitting between them. This CDR3 spans 13 amino acids. The DNA of the CDR3 is TGTGCCAGCAGTTTACGACATGTAGATGGCTACACCTTC. As protein: CASSLRHVDGYTF.

This chain links TRBV9 with TRBJ1-4, with D unclear. Germline loops: CDR1 SGDLS, CDR2 YYNGEE. The CDR3 consists of 15 residues. The V gene lost 3 bases and the J gene lost 5 bases, with 14 bases spanning the gap. The CDR3 bases are TGTGCCAGCAGCGGAGCCGGGGTCACCAATGAAAAACTGTTTTTT. This sequence encodes CASSGAGVTNEKLFF.

The chain has TRBV20-1 and TRBJ1-1, with D unclear. The CDR3 sequence is 11 residues long. Germline V lookup: CDR1 DFQATT, CDR2 SNEGSKA (reference sequence). V lost 3 bases and J 3 bases, leaving 5 bases between the germline ends. The CDR3 is CSARGDTEAFF. The CDR3 nucleotides read TGCAGTGCTAGGGGAGACACTGAAGCTTTCTTT.

This clone was recorded once. The rearrangement links TRBV11-2 to TRBJ2-3, with 7 bases fitting TRBD2. CDR3 size: 19 residues. The V gene's germline CDR1 is SGHAT and CDR2 FQNNGV. J gave up 0 bases and V 1 base, and 13 bases lay outside the gene matches. The DNA for the CDR3 is TGTGCCAGCAGCTTAGTGGTCAGCGGGAAGAAACCTAGCACAGATACGCAGTATTTT. Amino acids: CASSLVVSGKKPSTDTQYF.

The V and J genes are TRBV2 and TRBJ2-2; D uncertain. Trimming took 3 bases from V and 1 from J, leaving 6 bases between them. The CDR3 consists of 14 residues. Germline CDR1 and CDR2: SNHLY and FYNNEI. The CDR3, as DNA: TGTGCCAGCAGTGACTTCCGGAACACCGGGGAGCTGTTTTTT. This gives the protein CASSDFRNTGELFF.